This is a list of T cell receptor beta chains from one sample in a study of chemoradiotherapy in HPV16-positive cancers. Data came from immunoSEQ multiplex PCR; TCRdb stores just in-frame clones and leaves some out. Among around 62,000 clones listed, about nine tenths were seen once. Here the sequenced sample was blood, taken from a patient who underwent chemoradiotherapy. The receptor set was obtained from a human donor with HPV-associated anogenital cancer. CDR3s include the opening cysteine and the closing phenylalanine or tryptophan. Each record gives: V gene, D gene, J gene, clone size, CDR3 DNA, CDR3 protein. D genes are given only for firm matches. The size of a clone is reported for some rows only, either as once, few or many, or as a class for expanded clones.

TRBV11-2	TRBD1	TRBJ1-2	once	TGTGCCAGCAGCTCACAGACAGGGAGCTATGGCTACACCTTC	CASSSQTGSYGYTF
TRBV19	TRBD2	TRBJ2-3	few	TGTGCCAGTAGTATGGGGGGGAAGGATACGCAGTATTTT	CASSMGGKDTQYF
TRBV27	NA	TRBJ1-5	once	TGTGCCAGCAGTTTTGACAGGTTCAATCAGCCCCAGCATTTT	CASSFDRFNQPQHF
TRBV5-1	TRBD2	TRBJ2-1	NA	TGCGCCAGCAGCGCGGGGACTAGCGGGAGCTCCTACAATGAGCAGTTCTTC	CASSAGTSGSSYNEQFF
TRBV7-9	NA	TRBJ1-2	once	TGTGCCAGCAGCTCCACCATGACTGTTAACTATGGCTACACCTTC	CASSSTMTVNYGYTF
TRBV5-1	TRBD1	TRBJ1-5	NA	TGCGCCAGCAGCCGGACAGGCCGAAATCAGCCCCAGCATTTT	CASSRTGRNQPQHF
TRBV30	NA	TRBJ1-1	NA	TGTGCCTGGAGTGTACAATATGGGGCAGCGGGAGCTTTCTTT	CAWSVQYGAAGAFF
TRBV5-1	TRBD1	TRBJ2-5	NA	TGCGCCAGCAGCCTCCCCGACAGGGATGGCCAAGAGACCCAGTACTTC	CASSLPDRDGQETQYF
TRBV5-1	TRBD2	TRBJ2-5	NA	TGCGCCAGCAGCTTGGCGGGCAGGGAGGGAGAGACCCAGTACTTC	CASSLAGREGETQYF
TRBV5-1	NA	TRBJ2-5	NA	TGCGCCAGCAGTCTAAATAGCGGTGTTCAAGAGACCCAGTACTTC	CASSLNSGVQETQYF
TRBV28	NA	TRBJ2-1	NA	TGTGCCAGCAGAGGGAATGTGCAGTTCTTC	CASRGNVQFF
TRBV29-1	TRBD1	TRBJ1-1	few	TGCAGCGTGGACAGGGGAACATTGACTGAAGCTTTCTTT	CSVDRGTLTEAFF
TRBV5-1	NA	TRBJ2-4	NA	TGCGCCATCAAGGTGGTAGCCAAAAACATTCAGTACTTC	CAIKVVAKNIQYF
TRBV6-1	NA	TRBJ1-2	NA	TGTGCCAGCAGTGAATCGCTCGAGGGGGTTCTTTTCTATGGCTACACCTTC	CASSESLEGVLFYGYTF
TRBV7-9	NA	TRBJ1-2	NA	TGTGCCAGCAGCCAACCCCCGGGGGCCGACTACACCTTC	CASSQPPGADYTF
TRBV11-2	TRBD2	TRBJ2-3	NA	TGTGCCAGCAGCTGGGAGCTAGCGGGAGGGGGGGGCACAGATACGCAGTATTTT	CASSWELAGGGGTDTQYF
TRBV6-4	TRBD1	TRBJ2-3	NA	TGTGCCAGCAGTCCACGGGACAGGTCCGTTTACACAGATACGCAGTATTTT	CASSPRDRSVYTDTQYF
TRBV9	NA	TRBJ2-3	NA	TGTGCCAGCAGCGTAAATACAGGACTCAGCACAGATACGCAGTATTTT	CASSVNTGLSTDTQYF
TRBV7-6	TRBD2	TRBJ2-1	NA	TGTGCCAGCAGCCCGAACTTAAGACTAGCGGGAGTAGCGAATGAGCAGTTCTTC	CASSPNLRLAGVANEQFF
TRBV5-8	TRBD1	TRBJ2-7	NA	TGTGCCAGCAGCTTGGTTGCGGACAGGGGCTACGAGCAGTACTTC	CASSLVADRGYEQYF
TRBV19	NA	TRBJ2-2	NA	TGTGCCAGTAGCCCCCAGGTGACGAACACCGGGGAGCTGTTTTTT	CASSPQVTNTGELFF
TRBV7-2	TRBD1	TRBJ1-2	NA	TGTGCCAGCTCTAGGGAACAGGGGAGTGGCTACACCTTC	CASSREQGSGYTF
TRBV4-1	TRBD2	TRBJ2-5	NA	TGCGCCAGCAGCCAAGTTGGACTAGCGGGCGAGACCCAGTACTTC	CASSQVGLAGETQYF
TRBV4-1	NA	TRBJ2-3	NA	TGCGCCAGCAGCCTTTTCAGCACAGATACGCAGTATTTT	CASSLFSTDTQYF
TRBV10-3	TRBD1	TRBJ1-2	NA	TGTGCCATCAGCGACCGACAGGGCGATGGCTACACCTTC	CAISDRQGDGYTF
TRBV2	NA	TRBJ2-2	NA	TGTGCCAGCAGTGTGCCCCCGACGGGGCCGAACACCGGGGAGCTGTTTTTT	CASSVPPTGPNTGELFF
TRBV4-1	TRBD1	TRBJ1-4	NA	TGCGCCAGCAGCCTCAACAGGGGGGATGAAAAACTGTTTTTT	CASSLNRGDEKLFF
TRBV27	NA	TRBJ2-1	NA	TGTGCCAGCAGTCTTCTACTGGGCTCCTACAATGAGCAGTTCTTC	CASSLLLGSYNEQFF
TRBV27	TRBD2	TRBJ2-7	NA	TGTGCCAGCAGCCCCCTAGCGGGTGGGTCCTACGAGCAGTACTTC	CASSPLAGGSYEQYF
TRBV27	TRBD1	TRBJ2-7	NA	TGTGCCAGCAGTTTAAAGACAGGGCTCATGTACGAGCAGTACTTC	CASSLKTGLMYEQYF
TRBV7-9	TRBD1	TRBJ2-6	once	TGTGCCAGCAGCTTAGTGTTGGGACAGTTGAGCTCTGGGGCCAACGTCCTGACTTTC	CASSLVLGQLSSGANVLTF
TRBV6-5	NA	TRBJ1-6	NA	TGTGCCAGCAGTTACTCAGCACAGGATGATTCACCCCTCCACTTT	CASSYSAQDDSPLHF
TRBV11-1	NA	TRBJ1-5	NA	TGTGCCAGCAGCTTGAGTGCGGGGGCGGATCAGCCCCAGCATTTT	CASSLSAGADQPQHF
TRBV9	NA	TRBJ1-1	NA	TGTGCCAGCAGCCGCGGGGGTGGGGGCCGCATCGACATGAACACTGAAGCTTTCTTT	CASSRGGGGRIDMNTEAFF
TRBV11-3	TRBD1	TRBJ1-1	NA	TGTGCCAGCAGCCCACGGGGACAGGGTGAAGCTTTCTTT	CASSPRGQGEAFF
TRBV19	NA	TRBJ1-1	NA	TGTGCCAGTAGTATAGTCGCAGGGGTTTCGAACACTGAAGCTTTCTTT	CASSIVAGVSNTEAFF
TRBV6-5	NA	TRBJ1-1	NA	TGTGCCAGCAGCCGTGGGGTTTCTACTGAAGCTTTCTTT	CASSRGVSTEAFF
TRBV28	NA	TRBJ1-2	NA	TGTGCCAGCAGTTTGATCCCGGCCGCCAATAACTATGGCTACACCTTC	CASSLIPAANNYGYTF
TRBV6-6	NA	TRBJ1-5	NA	TGTGCCAGCAGTTACTCGGCCAGGGCTGCTTGGCCCCAGCATTTT	CASSYSARAAWPQHF
TRBV2	TRBD1	TRBJ1-5	NA	TGTGCCAGCACCCCCGGGACAGGGGGTAATCAGCCCCAGCATTTT	CASTPGTGGNQPQHF
TRBV6-6	NA	TRBJ2-2	NA	TGTGCCAGCAGTTACCCCCAAGCCACCGGGGAGCTGTTTTTT	CASSYPQATGELFF
TRBV6-4	NA	TRBJ1-2	NA	TGTGCCAGCAGTCCGACCCCTCTCTATGGCTACACCTTC	CASSPTPLYGYTF